The entry that follows covers one TCR beta chain sequence. The sample is drawn from a study of blood T cell repertoires in COVID-19. The assay was immunoSEQ multiplex PCR, and TCRdb's table has in-frame clones only and misses some. The sample includes approximately 170,000 clones, approximately 80% seen only once; the top ten take about 8.8%. This CDR3 has 13 residues. Germline CDR1 reads SGDLS; CDR2 reads YYNGEE. Trimming took 3 bases from V and 4 from J, leaving 10 bases between them. Sequencing was performed on peripheral blood. This receptor was obtained from a woman older than 75 with COVID-19, enrolled during active disease. This chain links TRBV9 with TRBJ2-5, with TRBD1 as a possible D gene (6 bases). CDR3 residues: CASSAGVVETQYF. The CDR3 DNA is TGTGCCAGCAGCGCAGGGGTGGTAGAGACCCAGTACTTC.